This T cell receptor beta chain was obtained from a study of identical twins. The germline CDR1 and CDR2 sequences are SGHAT and FQNNGV. Trimming pared 1 base from V and 7 bases from J, leaving 8 bases between. This CDR3 has 14 residues. Template switching added a universal primer binding site, and final cDNA carried unique molecular identifiers. TCRdb fed the 5' RACE reads into MiXCR, producing one record per CDR3 protein. The sample carries 350,000 or so distinct CDR3 sequences, approximately 13% recorded once. This clonotype was picked up a small number of times. Its antigen remains unidentified. General study results and limits: There were fewer insertions in abundant cord blood beta clonotypes, but memory repertoires showed no such pattern.

These same data were also listed under a study on yellow fever vaccine responses in identical twins. That source reports: Twins reportedly appeared to share part of their vaccine T cell response while keeping part individual.

The chain combines TRBV11-2 with TRBJ1-6, with D unclear. Sequencing input: CD8+ T cells sorted from blood. This TCR came from a woman aged 18-29 years in good health. CDR3 in amino acids: CASSLGAGNSPLHF. DNA for the CDR3: TGTGCCAGCAGCTTAGGAGCCGGGAATTCACCCCTCCACTTT.